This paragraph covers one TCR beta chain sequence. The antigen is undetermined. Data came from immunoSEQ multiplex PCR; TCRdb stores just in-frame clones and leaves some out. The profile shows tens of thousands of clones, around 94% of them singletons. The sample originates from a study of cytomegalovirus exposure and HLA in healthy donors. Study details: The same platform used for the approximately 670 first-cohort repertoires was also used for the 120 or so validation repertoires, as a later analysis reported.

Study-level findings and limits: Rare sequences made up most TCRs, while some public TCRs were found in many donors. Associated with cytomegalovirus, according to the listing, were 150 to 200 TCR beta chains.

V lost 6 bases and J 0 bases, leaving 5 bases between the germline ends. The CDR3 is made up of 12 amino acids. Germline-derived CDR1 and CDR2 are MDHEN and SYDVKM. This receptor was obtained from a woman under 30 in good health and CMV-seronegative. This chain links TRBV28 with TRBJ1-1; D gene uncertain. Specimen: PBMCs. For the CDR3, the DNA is TGTGCCAGCAGACTTATGAACACTGAAGCTTTCTTT. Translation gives CASRLMNTEAFF.